This entry is about one TCR beta chain. Its target is not known. The data were taken from a study of graft-versus-host responses after intestinal transplantation. Study in general: Multivisceral, liver-intestinal, or isolated intestinal transplants were performed in recipients. Induction with anti-thymocyte globulin, then tacrolimus and steroids for roughly three years, was given to all recipients.

TCRdb's table, derived via immunoSEQ multiplex PCR, lists solely in-frame clones and lacks some. The sample lists 75,000 to 100,000 clones; about nine tenths were seen once. Whole-study results and caveats: Early declines in HvG clones that occurred post-transplant were associated with peak circulating GvH clone levels. In patients with graft-donor T cell macrochimerism, allograft graft-versus-host to host-versus-graft clonal ratios were high.

The germline CDR1 and CDR2 sequences are LNHDA and SQIVND (reference sequence). The CDR3 length is 14 residues. Unmatched junction bases numbered 4, after V lost 6 bases and J lost 5 bases. The chain combines TRBV19 with TRBJ1-6; 7 nucleotides line up with TRBD1. The specimen was PBMCs, collected 450 to 460 days after intestinal transplant. The TCR originated in a human patient who received an intestinal transplant, so some T cells may come from the graft donor. The DNA for the CDR3 is TGTGCCAGTAGAGACAGGGTCGATAATTCACCCCTCCACTTT. Translation: CASRDRVDNSPLHF.